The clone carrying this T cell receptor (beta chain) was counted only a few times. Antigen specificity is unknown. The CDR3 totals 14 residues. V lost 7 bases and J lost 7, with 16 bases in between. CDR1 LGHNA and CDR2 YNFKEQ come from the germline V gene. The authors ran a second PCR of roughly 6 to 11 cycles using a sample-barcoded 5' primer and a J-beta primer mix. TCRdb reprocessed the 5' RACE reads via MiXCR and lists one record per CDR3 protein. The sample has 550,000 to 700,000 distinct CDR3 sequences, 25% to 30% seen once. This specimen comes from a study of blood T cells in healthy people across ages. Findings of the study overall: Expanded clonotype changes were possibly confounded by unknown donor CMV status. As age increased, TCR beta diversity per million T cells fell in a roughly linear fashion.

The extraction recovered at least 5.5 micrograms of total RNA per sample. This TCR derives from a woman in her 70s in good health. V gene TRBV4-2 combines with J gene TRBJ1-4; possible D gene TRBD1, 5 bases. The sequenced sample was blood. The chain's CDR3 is CASNKGQGGEKLFF. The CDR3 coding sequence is TGTGCCAGCAATAAAGGGCAGGGAGGTGAAAAACTGTTTTTT.